The rows below give T cell receptor beta chains drawn from one sample of a study of shared clonotypes between healthy human individuals. Clones were read by immunoSEQ multiplex PCR, and TCRdb kept only the in-frame ones, dropping some. The data hold nearly 600,000 clones, with roughly 95% observed a single time. Sequencing used naive CD8+ T cells sorted from blood. These receptors were taken from a woman between 25 and 40 years old in good health. CDR3s include the opening cysteine and the closing phenylalanine or tryptophan. The D gene is left open where the match is weak. Clone sizes are given selectively: once, few, many, or a class where the clone is expanded.

j_gene: TRBJ2-1
abundance: -
d_gene: TRBD2
v_gene: TRBV27
CDR3aa: CASSAGTSGTYNEQFF
CDR3nt: TGTGCCAGCAGTGCGGGGACTAGCGGAACCTACAATGAGCAGTTCTTC

j_gene: TRBJ1-1
abundance: few
d_gene: -
v_gene: TRBV6-5
CDR3aa: CASSYSRAGVEAFF
CDR3nt: TGTGCCAGCAGTTACTCCCGGGCGGGGGTTGAAGCTTTCTTT

j_gene: TRBJ1-2
abundance: few
d_gene: -
v_gene: TRBV7-9
CDR3aa: CASSPVGGFYGYTF
CDR3nt: TGTGCCAGCAGCCCGGTCGGCGGATTCTATGGCTACACCTTC

j_gene: TRBJ2-1
abundance: -
d_gene: TRBD2
v_gene: TRBV11-2
CDR3aa: CASSSTSGRESNEQFF
CDR3nt: TGTGCCAGCAGCTCTACTAGCGGGAGGGAAAGCAATGAGCAGTTCTTC

j_gene: TRBJ2-1
abundance: -
d_gene: TRBD2
v_gene: TRBV4-1
CDR3aa: CASSQAGREVNNEQFF
CDR3nt: TGCGCCAGCAGCCAAGCGGGCCGGGAGGTGAACAATGAGCAGTTCTTC

j_gene: TRBJ2-7
abundance: -
d_gene: TRBD1
v_gene: TRBV6-1
CDR3aa: CASKILWDRGYEQYF
CDR3nt: TGTGCCAGCAAGATACTTTGGGACAGGGGATACGAGCAGTACTTC

j_gene: TRBJ2-5
abundance: -
d_gene: -
v_gene: TRBV9
CDR3aa: CASSGGQETQYF
CDR3nt: TGTGCCAGCAGCGGAGGTCAAGAGACCCAGTACTTC

j_gene: TRBJ2-7
abundance: -
d_gene: -
v_gene: TRBV19
CDR3aa: CASSIEGGESYEQYF
CDR3nt: TGTGCCAGTAGTATAGAAGGGGGAGAATCCTACGAGCAGTACTTC

j_gene: TRBJ2-7
abundance: -
d_gene: TRBD2
v_gene: TRBV28
CDR3aa: CASSSGTSGYYEQYF
CDR3nt: TGTGCCAGCAGCTCCGGGACTAGCGGTTATTACGAGCAGTACTTC

j_gene: TRBJ1-1
abundance: -
d_gene: -
v_gene: TRBV27
CDR3aa: CASRWQRNTEAFF
CDR3nt: TGTGCCAGCAGGTGGCAGCGAAACACTGAAGCTTTCTTT

j_gene: TRBJ1-6
abundance: -
d_gene: -
v_gene: TRBV5-4
CDR3aa: CASSHDNSPLHF
CDR3nt: TGTGCCAGCAGCCACGATAATTCACCCCTCCACTTT

j_gene: TRBJ2-6
abundance: -
d_gene: -
v_gene: TRBV2
CDR3aa: CASIGANGGQESSGANVLTF
CDR3nt: TGTGCCAGCATCGGCGCGAATGGTGGGCAGGAGAGCTCTGGGGCCAACGTCCTGACTTTC

j_gene: TRBJ1-1
abundance: -
d_gene: -
v_gene: TRBV11-2
CDR3aa: CASSLGDGVYTEAFF
CDR3nt: TGTGCCAGCAGCTTAGGGGACGGAGTATACACTGAAGCTTTCTTT

j_gene: TRBJ2-2
abundance: -
d_gene: TRBD2
v_gene: TRBV7-2
CDR3aa: CASSLSGRANTGELFF
CDR3nt: TGTGCCAGCAGCTTAAGCGGGAGGGCCAACACCGGGGAGCTGTTTTTT

j_gene: TRBJ2-1
abundance: -
d_gene: -
v_gene: TRBV25-1
CDR3aa: CASSAQGVTRAYNEQFF
CDR3nt: TGTGCCAGCAGTGCGCAGGGAGTAACCAGGGCCTACAATGAGCAGTTCTTC

j_gene: TRBJ2-3
abundance: -
d_gene: -
v_gene: TRBV7-9
CDR3aa: CASSLGEAISTDTQYF
CDR3nt: TGTGCCAGCAGCTTGGGAGAGGCGATAAGCACAGATACGCAGTATTTT

j_gene: TRBJ1-3
abundance: once
d_gene: -
v_gene: TRBV6-5
CDR3aa: CASSIDKGNTIYF
CDR3nt: TGTGCCAGCAGTATAGACAAGGGAAACACCATATATTTT

j_gene: TRBJ2-7
abundance: -
d_gene: -
v_gene: TRBV5-1
CDR3aa: CASSSDSYEQYF
CDR3nt: TGCGCCAGCAGCTCAGACTCCTACGAGCAGTACTTC

j_gene: TRBJ2-1
abundance: -
d_gene: -
v_gene: TRBV4-1
CDR3aa: CASSQDIWQSSYNEQFF
CDR3nt: TGCGCCAGCAGCCAAGATATCTGGCAGAGCTCCTACAATGAGCAGTTCTTC

j_gene: TRBJ2-5
abundance: -
d_gene: -
v_gene: TRBV28
CDR3aa: CASSLSGRVIQETQYF
CDR3nt: TGTGCCAGCAGTTTAAGTGGGCGGGTTATACAAGAGACCCAGTACTTC

j_gene: TRBJ2-2
abundance: -
d_gene: -
v_gene: TRBV13
CDR3aa: CASSPPGPLTNTGELFF
CDR3nt: TGTGCCAGCAGCCCTCCCGGACCCCTTACTAACACCGGGGAGCTGTTTTTT

j_gene: TRBJ2-2
abundance: -
d_gene: TRBD2
v_gene: TRBV7-9
CDR3aa: CASSLLLSGRPPGELFF
CDR3nt: TGTGCCAGCAGCTTGTTACTGAGCGGGAGGCCTCCCGGGGAGCTGTTTTTT

j_gene: TRBJ2-1
abundance: -
d_gene: TRBD2
v_gene: TRBV7-8
CDR3aa: CASSLSGGPYNEQFF
CDR3nt: TGTGCCAGCAGCTTATCGGGAGGGCCGTACAATGAGCAGTTCTTC

j_gene: TRBJ2-5
abundance: -
d_gene: TRBD2
v_gene: TRBV11-1
CDR3aa: CASSPGLAGTLQETQYF
CDR3nt: TGTGCCAGCAGCCCCGGACTAGCGGGGACGCTCCAAGAGACCCAGTACTTC

j_gene: TRBJ2-7
abundance: -
d_gene: -
v_gene: TRBV4-1
CDR3aa: CASSHTTDYEQYF
CDR3nt: TGCGCCAGCAGCCACACGACAGACTACGAGCAGTACTTC

j_gene: TRBJ1-5
abundance: -
d_gene: -
v_gene: TRBV11-2
CDR3aa: CASSSDRYQPQHF
CDR3nt: TGTGCCAGCAGCTCGGACAGATATCAGCCCCAGCATTTT

j_gene: TRBJ2-7
abundance: once
d_gene: TRBD1
v_gene: TRBV27
CDR3aa: CASRAGGTSEQYF
CDR3nt: TGTGCCAGCAGGGCAGGGGGAACTAGCGAGCAGTACTTC

j_gene: TRBJ2-7
abundance: -
d_gene: TRBD1
v_gene: TRBV5-1
CDR3aa: CASRQGAYEQYF
CDR3nt: TGCGCCAGCAGGCAGGGGGCCTACGAGCAGTACTTC

j_gene: TRBJ1-2
abundance: -
d_gene: -
v_gene: TRBV29-1
CDR3aa: CSVESFDTTYGYTF
CDR3nt: TGCAGCGTTGAATCGTTTGACACAACCTATGGCTACACCTTC

j_gene: TRBJ1-5
abundance: few
d_gene: -
v_gene: TRBV28
CDR3aa: CASSAPEGGYQPQHF
CDR3nt: TGTGCCAGCAGCGCCCCCGAGGGGGGTTATCAGCCCCAGCATTTT

j_gene: TRBJ2-5
abundance: -
d_gene: -
v_gene: TRBV7-9
CDR3aa: CASSPQGTQETQYF
CDR3nt: TGTGCCAGCAGCCCCCAGGGGACCCAAGAGACCCAGTACTTC

j_gene: TRBJ2-5
abundance: once
d_gene: TRBD1
v_gene: TRBV30
CDR3aa: CAWRLPTGGYQETQYF
CDR3nt: TGTGCCTGGAGACTTCCCACAGGGGGGTACCAAGAGACCCAGTACTTC

j_gene: TRBJ2-7
abundance: -
d_gene: -
v_gene: TRBV10-3
CDR3aa: CAISESKSGTDEQYF
CDR3nt: TGTGCCATCAGTGAGTCGAAATCAGGGACTGATGAGCAGTACTTC

j_gene: TRBJ2-2
abundance: -
d_gene: -
v_gene: TRBV6-5
CDR3aa: CASSYSNGELFF
CDR3nt: TGTGCCAGCAGTTACTCGAACGGGGAGCTGTTTTTT

j_gene: TRBJ1-2
abundance: once
d_gene: -
v_gene: TRBV30
CDR3aa: CAWFPPWSGYTF
CDR3nt: TGTGCCTGGTTCCCCCCTTGGTCAGGCTACACCTTC

j_gene: TRBJ2-7
abundance: -
d_gene: TRBD2
v_gene: TRBV28
CDR3aa: CASSRRQGTSGYEQYF
CDR3nt: TGTGCCAGCAGTCGTAGACAGGGCACTAGCGGGTACGAGCAGTACTTC

j_gene: TRBJ2-7
abundance: few
d_gene: -
v_gene: TRBV6-1
CDR3aa: CASSPRTYEQYF
CDR3nt: TGTGCCAGCAGTCCCCGGACTTACGAGCAGTACTTC

j_gene: TRBJ2-7
abundance: once
d_gene: TRBD1
v_gene: TRBV6-1
CDR3aa: CASSQHGQDEQYF
CDR3nt: TGTGCCAGCAGCCAACACGGACAGGACGAGCAGTACTTC

j_gene: TRBJ2-1
abundance: once
d_gene: TRBD2
v_gene: TRBV4-1
CDR3aa: CASSQGLGGRRNEQFF
CDR3nt: TGCGCCAGCAGCCAAGGTCTAGGCGGGAGGAGGAATGAGCAGTTCTTC

j_gene: TRBJ2-3
abundance: -
d_gene: TRBD2
v_gene: TRBV7-9
CDR3aa: CASSLELAGGREYTDTQYF
CDR3nt: TGTGCCAGCAGCTTAGAACTAGCGGGAGGGCGGGAGTACACAGATACGCAGTATTTT

j_gene: TRBJ2-7
abundance: -
d_gene: TRBD1
v_gene: TRBV4-1
CDR3aa: CASSQVEGAIEQYF
CDR3nt: TGCGCCAGCAGCCAAGTTGAGGGGGCGATTGAGCAGTACTTC

j_gene: TRBJ1-5
abundance: -
d_gene: -
v_gene: TRBV29-1
CDR3aa: CSVEEQGREGQPQHF
CDR3nt: TGCAGCGTTGAAGAACAGGGTAGGGAAGGTCAGCCCCAGCATTTT

j_gene: TRBJ2-7
abundance: -
d_gene: -
v_gene: TRBV6-5
CDR3aa: CASSYEGGSYEQYF
CDR3nt: TGTGCCAGCAGTTACGAAGGGGGCTCCTACGAGCAGTACTTC

j_gene: TRBJ2-1
abundance: -
d_gene: TRBD2
v_gene: TRBV19
CDR3aa: CASSILWEGYNEQFF
CDR3nt: TGTGCCAGTAGTATATTGTGGGAGGGCTACAATGAGCAGTTCTTC

j_gene: TRBJ2-2
abundance: -
d_gene: -
v_gene: TRBV7-9
CDR3aa: CASKALAAPNTGELFF
CDR3nt: TGTGCCAGCAAGGCTTTGGCTGCCCCTAACACCGGGGAGCTGTTTTTT

j_gene: TRBJ1-2
abundance: -
d_gene: -
v_gene: TRBV21-1
CDR3aa: CASSKVKDGYTF
CDR3nt: TGTGCCAGCAGCAAAGTTAAGGATGGCTACACCTTC

j_gene: TRBJ1-1
abundance: -
d_gene: -
v_gene: TRBV11-3
CDR3aa: CASSVDRNTEAFF
CDR3nt: TGTGCCAGCAGCGTGGACAGGAACACTGAAGCTTTCTTT

j_gene: TRBJ2-7
abundance: -
d_gene: TRBD2
v_gene: TRBV28
CDR3aa: CASSSRTSGSKVRYEQYF
CDR3nt: TGTGCCAGCAGTTCACGGACTAGCGGGAGTAAAGTTCGGTACGAGCAGTACTTC

j_gene: TRBJ2-7
abundance: -
d_gene: -
v_gene: TRBV6-5
CDR3aa: CASGQFYEQYF
CDR3nt: TGTGCCAGCGGGCAGTTCTACGAGCAGTACTTC

j_gene: TRBJ1-1
abundance: -
d_gene: -
v_gene: TRBV28
CDR3aa: CARPETLRQENTEAFF
CDR3nt: TGTGCCAGGCCGGAAACATTAAGACAGGAAAACACTGAAGCTTTCTTT